The text below deals with one T cell receptor beta chain. CDR1 and CDR2 from the germline V gene are MGHDK and SYGVNS. This CDR3 comprises 16 residues. Trimming removed 4 bases at V and 4 bases at J, with 19 bases between. In the authors' workflow: Estimation of nucleated cell counts was performed using reference gene primer amplification. Sequenced by immunoSEQ multiplex PCR; TCRdb stores in-frame clones only, minus some. Clone size and the V and J calls come from that table; the DNA yielded D and trimming. The sample lists about 200,000 clones, around nine tenths occurring once. These data belong to a study of blood T cell repertoires in COVID-19. As for the study in general: The United States, Italy and Spain were the sources of the acute and convalescent COVID-19 samples.

Patients in Seattle were enrolled during active infection, then followed longitudinally. The sample was peripheral blood. V gene TRBV25-1 combines with J gene TRBJ1-1, with a possible D match to TRBD1 (5 bases). The sequence was obtained from a man aged 55 to 70 with COVID-19, enrolled during active disease. The CDR3 DNA is TGTGCCAGCAGTGGACTAGCAGGGAGGGGAGGCACTGAAGCTTTCTTT. Translating it yields CASSGLAGRGGTEAFF.